This entry concerns a single T cell receptor beta chain. The target antigen is unknown. This CDR3 is built from 16 residues. V was pared by 1 base and J by 3 bases, with 13 bases between. CDR1 is SGHVS, CDR2 FNYEAQ, per germline. The data originate from a study of T cell responses to AZD1222 COVID-19 vaccine. Data came from immunoSEQ multiplex PCR; TCRdb stores just in-frame clones and leaves some out. Among 110,000 or so clones listed, 88% were seen once. Whole-study findings and limits: Baseline seropositivity occurred in only 5 to 7 AZD1222 recipients.

The clonotype was recovered from an adult in good health. The specimen comprised peripheral blood, sampled on day 0 of AZD1222 vaccination. The V call is TRBV7-6, the J call TRBJ1-5; unclear D gene. CDR3 in amino acids: CASSLGVGRNNQPQHF. CDR3 sequence (DNA): TGTGCCAGCAGCTTAGGAGTAGGCAGGAACAATCAGCCCCAGCATTTT.